Sequencing of this TCR beta chain was carried out in a study of blood T cell repertoires in COVID-19. The CDR3 covers 12 residues. CDR1 is SGHKS and CDR2 is YYEKEE in the germline V gene (reference sequence). V lost 4 bases and J 5 bases, leaving 8 bases between the germline ends. The table came from immunoSEQ multiplex PCR; TCRdb's copy has only in-frame clones and leaves some out. The sample records 200,000 to 250,000 clones, roughly 90% being singletons. The count of this clone is one. V is TRBV5-5 and J is TRBJ2-3; D gene uncertain. Material: peripheral blood. The receptor was derived from an older woman with acute or convalescent COVID-19. The DNA for the CDR3 is TGTGCCAGCAGCCTCAACGGAGATACGCAGTATTTT. This translates into CASSLNGDTQYF.